This T cell receptor (beta chain) derives from a study of shared clonotypes between healthy human individuals. Whole-study context: A donor's plate count was three for CD4 naive and three for CD4 memory; CD8 naive had two and CD8 memory one.

General observations from the study: It was observed that approximately 5% of naive CD4 clonotypes were shared across several donors. Rarefaction gave evidence that sorted-subset sequencing remained incomplete despite large depth.

As concerns this clone: The target antigen is unknown.

The CDR3 sequence is 15 residues long. Germline trimming cut 0 bases from V and 0 bases from J; bases unmatched to any gene: 3. In germline, CDR1 is SGHRS, CDR2 YFSETQ. A roughly 200 ng quantity of DNA, about 30,000 T cell genomes, went into the sorted-subset replicate PCRs. Using immunoSEQ multiplex PCR, the repertoire was profiled, and TCRdb retains in-frame clones only, with some absent. The table shows about 960,000 clones, with roughly 72% occurring only once. The sample consisted of memory CD4+ T cells sorted from blood. Subset described: CD45RA-negative fraction. The V call is TRBV5-1, the J call TRBJ2-7; 7 nucleotides line up with TRBD2. The clonotype was recovered from a man aged 18-30 years in good health. The CDR3 loop is CASSLAGGNSYEQYF. CDR3 sequence (DNA): TGCGCCAGCAGCTTGGCGGGAGGAAACTCCTACGAGCAGTACTTC.